These 30 T cell receptor beta chains came from one sample sequenced in a study of cytomegalovirus exposure and HLA in healthy donors. PCR used 60 Vbeta primers and 13 Jbeta primers. TCRdb's copy holds only in-frame clones and misses some; the assay was immunoSEQ multiplex PCR. The sample has about 48,000 clones, and its top ten clones hold 5.5% to 6.5%. Sequencing was carried out using PBMCs. The source is a male donor in good health and CMV-seropositive.

This sequence joins TRBV4-1 and TRBJ2-3; D remains unclear. CDR1 and CDR2 (germline): MGHRA, YSYEKL. The germline V and J ends were trimmed by 1 base and 10 bases, with 6 bases remaining between them. The CDR3 is 11 amino acids. CDR3 residues: CASSQGGPQYF. The CDR3 nucleotides read TGCGCCAGCAGCCAAGGAGGTCCGCAGTATTTT.

The chain recombines TRBV12-5 with TRBJ1-2; TRBD1 matches at 7 bases. The germline gives CDR1 LGHNT, CDR2 FRNRAP. This CDR3 is 16 amino acids long. J gave up 2 bases and V 3 bases, and 9 bases lay outside the gene matches. CDR3 DNA sequence: TGTGCTAGTGGTTTCACCCGAGAGGGACAGAACTATGGCTACACCTTC. Amino acid sequence: CASGFTREGQNYGYTF.

The gene calls are TRBV5-1 and TRBJ2-1, with a weak D call TRBD1 (6 bases). The CDR3 runs 15 residues. Per the germline V gene, CDR1 is SGHRS and CDR2 is YFSETQ. V lost 3 bases and J 7 bases, leaving 17 bases between the germline ends. CDR3 DNA: TGCGCCAGCAGCTCCACAGGGAGCCTAGGGAATGAGCAGTTCTTC. As protein: CASSSTGSLGNEQFF.

The rearrangement joins TRBV30 to TRBJ1-5, with TRBD1 matching over 10 bases. V lost 5 bases, J lost 2 bases, and 3 bases stayed unmatched. Per germline, CDR1 GTSNPN and CDR2 SVGIG (reference sequence). The CDR3 length is 14 residues. The CDR3 coding sequence is TGTGCCTGGGCGACAGGGGGCGGCAATCAGCCCCAGCATTTT. It is translated as CAWATGGGNQPQHF.

The chain links TRBV2 to TRBJ2-7; D gene ambiguous. V was pared by 1 base and J by 0 bases, with 13 bases between. CDR3 length equals 16 residues. CDR1 SNHLY and CDR2 FYNNEI come from the germline V gene. CDR3 loop: CASSEGGFTDSYEQYF. CDR3 in DNA: TGTGCCAGCAGTGAAGGAGGCTTCACCGACTCCTACGAGCAGTACTTC. Full variable domain (rest looked up from reference TRBV2 and TRBJ2-7): EPEVTQTPSHQVTQMGQEVILRCVPISNHLYFYWYRQILGQKVEFLVSFYNNEISEKSEIFDDQFSVERPDGSNFTLKIRSTKLEDSAMYFCASSEGGFTDSYEQYFGPGTRLTVT.

This rearrangement joins TRBV4-1 to TRBJ2-3; 8 bases agree with TRBD2. Per the germline V gene, CDR1 is MGHRA and CDR2 is YSYEKL. J gave up 4 bases and V 4 bases, and 4 bases lay outside the gene matches. This CDR3 is 14 amino acids long. CDR3: CASSPGLAPDTQYF. The CDR3 nucleotides read TGCGCCAGCAGCCCAGGACTAGCTCCAGATACGCAGTATTTT.

The chain uses TRBV5-1 and TRBJ2-7; no reliable D call. Between the trimmed V and J ends, which lost 0 bases and 0 bases, there was a span of 10 bases. Germline CDR1 and CDR2: SGHRS and YFSETQ. CDR3 length: 15 amino acids. The CDR3 coding sequence is TGCGCCAGCAGCTTGGATCCCCCGAGCTCCTACGAGCAGTACTTC. Its protein product is CASSLDPPSSYEQYF. Full variable domain (outside the CDR3, taken from reference TRBV5-1 and TRBJ2-7): KAGVTQTPRYLIKTRGQQVTLSCSPISGHRSVSWYQQTPGQGLQFLFEYFSETQRNKGNFPGRFSGRQFSNSRSEMNVSTLELGDSALYLCASSLDPPSSYEQYFGPGTRLTVT.

The V gene is TRBV7-6, the J gene TRBJ1-1; 9 bases fit TRBD1. Germline CDR1 SGHVS, CDR2 FNYEAQ. The V and J ends lost 3 bases and 3 bases, in that order; junction bases with no gene match: 5. This CDR3 region has 15 residues. DNA of the CDR3: TGTGCCAGCAGCTTTGGACAGGGGTTGGACACTGAAGCTTTCTTT. It encodes CASSFGQGLDTEAFF. The full variable domain, rest sourced from reference TRBV7-6 and TRBJ1-1, is GAGVSQSPRYKVTKRGQDVALRCDPISGHVSLYWYRQALGQGPEFLTYFNYEAQQDKSGLPNDRFSAERPEGSISTLTIQRTEQRDSAMYRCASSFGQGLDTEAFFGQGTRLTVV.

The V gene is TRBV5-1, the J gene TRBJ1-2, with a weak D call TRBD1 (5 bases). CDR1 and CDR2 (germline): SGHRS, YFSETQ. The CDR3 is 14 amino acids. The germline V and J ends were trimmed by 0 bases and 6 bases, with 12 bases remaining between them. Written as DNA, the CDR3 is TGCGCCAGCAGCTTGGGCGGGGCGTCGGATGGCTACACCTTC. This sequence encodes CASSLGGASDGYTF.

This chain joins TRBV25-1 and TRBJ1-6; 7 bases are shared with TRBD1. The junction had 12 bases not matched to a gene; V was cut back by 3 bases and J by 10 bases. The CDR3 covers 16 residues. Germline CDR1 MGHDK, CDR2 SYGVNS. The CDR3 spells CASSDSNRGNTSPLHF. Here the CDR3 DNA reads TGTGCCAGCAGTGACTCCAACAGGGGAAACACGTCACCCCTCCACTTT.

The rearrangement links TRBV30 to TRBJ1-1; weak D call: TRBD1 (5 bases). This CDR3 has 13 residues. Trimming stripped 5 bases from V and 8 bases from J, with 18 bases between. In germline, CDR1 is GTSNPN, CDR2 SVGIG (reference sequence). The CDR3 is CAWDLGGTDEAFF. As DNA, the CDR3 is TGTGCCTGGGATTTGGGGGGGACGGACGAAGCTTTCTTT.

The V call is TRBV25-1, the J call TRBJ1-1; TRBD1 aligns across 8 bases. The V segment lost 7 bases and the J segment 0 bases; nucleotides outside the gene matches: 4. Per the germline V gene, CDR1 is MGHDK and CDR2 is SYGVNS. There are 14 residues in the CDR3. This chain's CDR3 is CASTGGYMNTEAFF. The CDR3 DNA follows: TGTGCCAGCACAGGGGGCTATATGAACACTGAAGCTTTCTTT.

This rearrangement joins TRBV5-4 to TRBJ2-5; a weak D match, TRBD2 (5 bases). Trimming removed 0 bases at V and 5 bases at J, with 8 bases between. Germline V lookup: CDR1 SGHNT, CDR2 YYREEE (reference sequence). The CDR3 is 13 residues long. The CDR3 loop reads CASSLGGGETQYF. CDR3 DNA sequence: TGTGCCAGCAGCTTGGGAGGAGGCGAGACCCAGTACTTC.

CDR3 DNA: TGTGCCAGCAGCTTACCCCGTACTACAAACTCCTACGAGCAGTACTTC. Its translation: CASSLPRTTNSYEQYF. This rearrangement joins TRBV11-2 to TRBJ2-7, with D hard to call. This CDR3 has 16 residues. Trimming removed 2 bases from V and 0 bases from J, with 14 bases in between. CDR1 is SGHAT, CDR2 FQNNGV, per germline. Supplemented by reference TRBV11-2 and TRBJ2-7, the full variable domain reads EAGVAQSPRYKIIEKRQSVAFWCNPISGHATLYWYQQILGQGPKLLIQFQNNGVVDDSQLPKDRFSAERLKGVDSTLKIQPAKLEDSAVYLCASSLPRTTNSYEQYFGPGTRLTVT.

The chain combines TRBV27 with TRBJ2-7; D perhaps matches TRBD1 (6 bases). CDR3 length: 13 residues. Germline loops: CDR1 MNHEY, CDR2 SMNVEV (reference sequence). The V end lost 5 bases, the J end lost 3 bases, and 11 bases lay between the germline ends. CDR3 loop: CASSLQGYYEQYF. The DNA for the CDR3 is TGTGCCAGCAGTCTACAGGGCTACTACGAGCAGTACTTC.

The DNA of the CDR3 is TGTGCCAGCAGCCTCCGACTAGCAGCTAGCTACGAGCAGTACTTC. The encoded protein is CASSLRLAASYEQYF. The rearrangement uses TRBV13 and TRBJ2-7; 7 nucleotides align to TRBD2. V shed 5 bases, J shed 3 bases, and the junction held 10 bases outside the gene matches. The CDR3 loop spans 15 amino acids. Germline-derived CDR1 and CDR2 are PRHDT and FYEKMQ (reference sequence).

V is TRBV4-2 and J is TRBJ2-5, with TRBD2 matching over 8 bases. This CDR3 has 17 amino acids. V lost 5 bases and J lost 5; bases outside the gene matches: 16. CDR1 is LGHNA, CDR2 YNFKEQ, per germline. The chain's CDR3 is CASSKRASGGDGETQYF. The CDR3 coding sequence is TGTGCCAGCAGCAAAAGGGCCAGCGGGGGCGATGGGGAGACCCAGTACTTC.

The J gene is TRBJ2-7, the V gene TRBV19; TRBD2 agrees at 9 bases. The CDR3 runs 11 residues. Losses at the gene ends were 8 bases for V and 5 bases for J; bases not matched to a gene: 1. Germline V lookup: CDR1 LNHDA, CDR2 SQIVND (reference sequence). The CDR3 DNA follows: TGTGCCAGTGGACTAGCGCACGAGCAGTACTTC. This sequence encodes CASGLAHEQYF.

The rearrangement links TRBV30 to TRBJ2-3, with D possibly TRBD2 on 7 matching bases. Trimming removed 1 base from V and 6 bases from J, with 17 bases in between. This CDR3 has 15 amino acids. Germline V gene lookup returns CDR1 GTSNPN and CDR2 SVGIG (reference sequence). In DNA, the CDR3 is TGTGCCTGGAGTGGCCTGAGGGGGGGCTCGGATACGCAGTATTTT. Its protein is CAWSGLRGGSDTQYF.

Comment on this clone: The sample holds other DNA sequences that translate to the same CDR3. The gene calls are TRBV27 and TRBJ2-3; a possible D gene is TRBD1 (5 bases). Germline CDR1 MNHEY, CDR2 SMNVEV (reference sequence). The CDR3 consists of 15 residues. V was cut by 6 bases and J by 3 bases, with 16 bases left in between. CDR3 region: CASSPLPGWTDTQYF. CDR3 coding DNA: TGTGCCAGCAGCCCCCTGCCAGGGTGGACAGATACGCAGTATTTT.

CDR3 bases: TGCGCCAGCAGCCCCGGACAGGGCCTTCTCTACGAGCAGTACTTC. It yields the protein CASSPGQGLLYEQYF. The chain has TRBV4-1 and TRBJ2-7, with 8 bases lining up with TRBD1. Per germline, CDR1 MGHRA and CDR2 YSYEKL. V trimming: 4 bases; J trimming: 3 bases; junction bases outside the gene matches: 8. The CDR3 runs 15 residues.

This rearrangement joins TRBV6-5 to TRBJ2-2, with a possible D match to TRBD2 (5 bases). Per germline, CDR1 MNHEY and CDR2 SVGAGI. V shed 5 bases and J shed 4 bases, with 8 bases lying between them. The length of the CDR3 is 13 residues. The CDR3 protein is CASSPLVTGELFF. The CDR3 bases are TGTGCCAGCAGTCCACTAGTCACCGGGGAGCTGTTTTTT.

The CDR3 sequence: CASSLIPTGGTQPQHF. CDR3 DNA sequence: TGCGCCAGCAGCTTGATACCCACAGGGGGCACTCAGCCCCAGCATTTT. The chain is built from TRBV5-1 and TRBJ1-5, with 9 bases that match TRBD1. The germline CDR1 and CDR2 sequences are SGHRS and YFSETQ. V was clipped by 1 base and J by 6 bases; unmatched bases: 8. The CDR3 length is 16 residues.

This chain connects TRBV6-5 to TRBJ2-7, with D maybe TRBD2 (6 bases). V was pared by 5 bases and J by 3 bases, with 14 bases between. CDR3 length: 14 residues. Looked up from germline, CDR1 is MNHEY and CDR2 is SVGAGI. Written as DNA, the CDR3 is TGTGCCAGCAGTAGCCGGGGGACCAACTACGAGCAGTACTTC. Translated: CASSSRGTNYEQYF.

The chain uses TRBV7-2 and TRBJ1-2, with 8 bases aligning to TRBD1. Germline CDR1 SGHTA, CDR2 FQGNSA. The CDR3 totals 16 residues. V was pared by 5 bases and J by 4 bases, with 12 bases of the junction left unmatched. The CDR3 spells CASSPGGGQGVYGYTF. CDR3 coding DNA: TGTGCCAGCAGCCCGGGGGGAGGACAGGGTGTCTATGGCTACACCTTC.

This sequence joins TRBV5-1 and TRBJ2-2; a weak D match, TRBD2 (5 bases). The germline V gene has CDR1 SGHRS and CDR2 YFSETQ. The CDR3 runs 14 residues. Trimming took off 7 bases at V and 0 bases at J, with 10 bases between the two ends. The CDR3 DNA is TGCGCCAGCGGTCGGACTGCGAACACCGGGGAGCTGTTTTTT. Protein: CASGRTANTGELFF. Full variable domain (missing parts from reference TRBV5-1 and TRBJ2-2): KAGVTQTPRYLIKTRGQQVTLSCSPISGHRSVSWYQQTPGQGLQFLFEYFSETQRNKGNFPGRFSGRQFSNSRSEMNVSTLELGDSALYLCASGRTANTGELFFGEGSRLTVL.

V and J are TRBV7-2 and TRBJ1-5; no reliable D call. V was shortened by 2 bases and J by 5 bases, with 13 bases between the two germline ends. The CDR3 length is 15 residues. The germline gives CDR1 SGHTA, CDR2 FQGNSA. The CDR3 reads CASSLSATRDQPQHF. In DNA, the CDR3 is TGTGCCAGCAGCTTATCGGCGACAAGAGATCAGCCCCAGCATTTT. Using reference TRBV7-2 and TRBJ1-5 for the parts outside the CDR3, the full variable domain is GAGVSQSPSNKVTEKGKDVELRCDPISGHTALYWYRQSLGQGLEFLIYFQGNSAPDKSGLPSDRFSAERTGGSVSTLTIQRTQQEDSAVYLCASSLSATRDQPQHFGDGTRLSIL.

The V gene is TRBV4-1, the J gene TRBJ1-5; a possible D gene is TRBD1 (5 bases). V lost 4 bases and J lost 3, with 10 bases in between. CDR1 MGHRA and CDR2 YSYEKL come from the germline V gene. This CDR3 contains 14 residues. The CDR3 DNA follows: TGCGCCAGCAGCCGACAGCTAGTCAATCAGCCCCAGCATTTT. This encodes CASSRQLVNQPQHF.

The rearrangement links TRBV28 to TRBJ2-3, with 8 bases aligning to TRBD1. From germline, CDR1 is MDHEN and CDR2 SYDVKM. CDR3 length equals 13 residues. The trim removed 5 bases at V and 7 bases at J, leaving 5 bases unmatched. The CDR3: CASSTDRVNTQYF. The CDR3 DNA reads TGTGCCAGCAGTACGGACAGGGTCAATACGCAGTATTTT.

The chain carries TRBV7-8 and TRBJ1-6; D is perhaps TRBD1 (5 bases). Germline CDR1 SGHVS, CDR2 FQNEAQ. The length of the CDR3 is 16 residues. Trimming took off 1 base at V and 3 bases at J, with 10 bases between the two ends. CDR3 sequence reads: CASSLGGVLYNSPLHF. As DNA, the CDR3 is TGTGCCAGCAGCTTAGGGGGGGTGCTCTATAATTCACCCCTCCACTTT.